These 7 T cell receptor beta chains originate from one sample sequenced in a study of tissue T cells after allogeneic stem cell transplantation. The data were produced by immunoSEQ multiplex PCR, yet TCRdb's version contains in-frame clones alone and is incomplete. Counted here are about 48,000 clones, over 70% occurring once; the ten biggest clones make up about 0.55%. The material sequenced was sorted cells pooled from one or two spleens. Receptor source: a pool of C57BL/6 mice in good health.

About this clone: The gene names given are mouse names. The CDR3 end is not reached by the read, which stops 1 residue before it; the germline J gene fills it in. This chain links TRBV15 with TRBJ2-7; D is unresolved. Germline values: CDR1 SGHND, CDR2 FRSKSL. This CDR3 has 11 amino acids. The V end was cut by 1 base, the J end by 6 bases, with 4 bases between. The CDR3 loop reads CASSLDSEQYF. The sequenced part of the CDR3 DNA is TGTGCCAGCAGTTTAGACTCTGAACAGTAC.

On this clone: The listed genes are named as in mouse. The CDR3 end is not reached by the read, which stops 1 residue before it; the germline J gene fills it in. V and J are TRBV13-3 and TRBJ2-3; no firm D call. The CDR3 has 13 residues. The V gene's germline CDR1 is NNHDY and CDR2 SYVADS. V lost 0 bases and J 0 bases, leaving 2 bases between the germline ends. CDR3 DNA, as far as it was read: TGTGCCAGCAGTGATGCTAGTGCAGAAACGCTGTAT. It is translated as CASSDASAETLY. The whole CDR3 sequence is CASSDASAETLYF.

A note on this clone: Gene labels here are mouse ones. The read gets to within 1 residue of the CDR3 end, and the germline J gene fills in the rest. This rearrangement joins TRBV13-1 to TRBJ1-5, with 8 bases that match TRBD1. The CDR3 loop spans 14 amino acids. Per the germline V gene, CDR1 is NSHNY and CDR2 is SYGAGN. V lost 4 bases and J lost 1; bases outside the gene matches: 1. The CDR3 bases that were read are TGTGCCAGCAGTTACAGGGGGAACAACCAGGCTCCGCTT. Translation: CASSYRGNNQAPL. The entire CDR3 is CASSYRGNNQAPLF.

A note on this clone: The listed genes are named as in mouse. The read stops 1 residue short of the end of the CDR3; the missing end is completed from the germline J gene. The J gene is TRBJ2-5, the V gene TRBV31, with 8 bases fitting TRBD1. With 1 base clipped from V and 3 bases from J, the junction kept 3 bases outside the gene matches. Per the germline V gene, CDR1 is GKSSPN and CDR2 is SITVG. There are 14 residues in the CDR3. The DNA read from the CDR3 is TGTGCCTGGAGTCAGCAGGGGGCGCAAGACACCCAGTAC. Translated: CAWSQQGAQDTQY. The complete CDR3 sequence is CAWSQQGAQDTQYF.

To note about this clone: These gene names are mouse names. The CDR3 end lies 1 residue beyond the end of the read and is filled in from the germline J gene. This chain uses TRBV23 with TRBJ2-2; TRBD1 is taken as the D call from the table, unchecked against the DNA. The CDR3 covers 15 residues. The germline CDR1 and CDR2 sequences are KGHTA and FQNQQP. The CDR3 loop is CSSSHRDRGHGQLYF. The sequenced CDR3 bases are TGCTCCAGCAGTCACCGGGACAGGGGCCACGGGCAGCTCTAC.

Points on this clone: Germline and genes here are mouse. The read terminates 1 residue ahead of where the CDR3 ends, so the germline J gene completes it. The V call is TRBV4, the J call TRBJ2-5; TRBD2 agrees at 8 bases. The germline V gene has CDR1 LGHDT and CDR2 YNNKQL (reference sequence). The CDR3 sequence is 15 residues long. V shed 4 bases and J 0 bases; nucleotides not matched to a gene: 3. The CDR3 DNA, read in part, is TGTGCCAGCAGCTTACTGGGGGCTAACCAAGACACCCAGTAC. This sequence encodes CASSLLGANQDTQY. The complete CDR3 protein is CASSLLGANQDTQYF.

Notes on this clone: Germline and genes: mouse. The sequenced CDR3 bases are TGTGCTAGCAGTAGGGTCTGGGGGCACCAAGACACCCAGTAC. This gives the protein CASSRVWGHQDTQY. The full-length CDR3 reads as CASSRVWGHQDTQYF. The V gene is TRBV17, the J gene TRBJ2-5, with a tentative D call TRBD2 (7 bases). The read terminates 1 residue before the CDR3 end, so the remaining end is supplied by the germline J gene. Germline CDR1 is MNHDT and CDR2 is YYDKIL. The V gene lost 3 bases and the J gene lost 1 base, with 11 bases spanning the gap. The CDR3 runs 15 residues.